The clone carrying this T cell receptor (beta chain) was seen just once. This record comes from a study of blood T cell repertoires in COVID-19. Turning to the study itself: The origin of the acute and convalescent COVID-19 samples was the United States, Italy and Spain. T cells, B-cell-depleted T cells, or PBMCs supplied cDNA or gDNA.

Assay used: immunoSEQ multiplex PCR; TCRdb lists only in-frame clones, some missing. The sample carries 45,000 to 50,000 clones, 83% recorded once. Trimming took 3 bases from V and 7 from J; bases not matched to a gene: 6. Germline V CDR1 and CDR2: LNHDA, SQIVND (reference sequence). CDR3 length equals 15 residues. Sequenced: peripheral blood. The sequence came from an older man in a cohort sampled during active COVID-19. The V call is TRBV19, the J call TRBJ1-6, with TRBD1 matching 7 bases. For the CDR3, the DNA is TGTGCCAGTAGTATCGACAGGGCCGTGAATTCACCCCTCCACTTT. It encodes CASSIDRAVNSPLHF.